The entry that follows covers one TCR beta chain sequence. The sample belongs to a study of technical replicates of blood from a few donors. CDR1 MDHEN and CDR2 SYDVKM come from the germline V gene. V shed 3 bases, J shed 2 bases, and the junction held 1 base outside the gene matches. The CDR3 runs 16 residues. Sequencing used immunoSEQ multiplex PCR; TCRdb keeps in-frame clones, though not all of them. The sample yields 80,000 to 100,000 clones, about 95% seen once. The sequenced sample was T cells isolated from PBMCs. The chain recombines TRBV28 with TRBJ2-3; 14 positions agree with TRBD2. This TCR was recovered from a human donor in good health. The CDR3 is CASSLGLAGDTDTQYF. In DNA, the CDR3 is TGTGCCAGCAGTTTGGGACTAGCGGGAGACACAGATACGCAGTATTTT. Using reference TRBV28 and TRBJ2-3 for the parts outside the CDR3, the full variable domain is DVKVTQSSRYLVKRTGEKVFLECVQDMDHENMFWYRQDPGLGLRLIYFSYDVKMKEKGDIPEGYSVSREKKERFSLILESASTNQTSMYLCASSLGLAGDTDTQYFGPGTRLTVL.